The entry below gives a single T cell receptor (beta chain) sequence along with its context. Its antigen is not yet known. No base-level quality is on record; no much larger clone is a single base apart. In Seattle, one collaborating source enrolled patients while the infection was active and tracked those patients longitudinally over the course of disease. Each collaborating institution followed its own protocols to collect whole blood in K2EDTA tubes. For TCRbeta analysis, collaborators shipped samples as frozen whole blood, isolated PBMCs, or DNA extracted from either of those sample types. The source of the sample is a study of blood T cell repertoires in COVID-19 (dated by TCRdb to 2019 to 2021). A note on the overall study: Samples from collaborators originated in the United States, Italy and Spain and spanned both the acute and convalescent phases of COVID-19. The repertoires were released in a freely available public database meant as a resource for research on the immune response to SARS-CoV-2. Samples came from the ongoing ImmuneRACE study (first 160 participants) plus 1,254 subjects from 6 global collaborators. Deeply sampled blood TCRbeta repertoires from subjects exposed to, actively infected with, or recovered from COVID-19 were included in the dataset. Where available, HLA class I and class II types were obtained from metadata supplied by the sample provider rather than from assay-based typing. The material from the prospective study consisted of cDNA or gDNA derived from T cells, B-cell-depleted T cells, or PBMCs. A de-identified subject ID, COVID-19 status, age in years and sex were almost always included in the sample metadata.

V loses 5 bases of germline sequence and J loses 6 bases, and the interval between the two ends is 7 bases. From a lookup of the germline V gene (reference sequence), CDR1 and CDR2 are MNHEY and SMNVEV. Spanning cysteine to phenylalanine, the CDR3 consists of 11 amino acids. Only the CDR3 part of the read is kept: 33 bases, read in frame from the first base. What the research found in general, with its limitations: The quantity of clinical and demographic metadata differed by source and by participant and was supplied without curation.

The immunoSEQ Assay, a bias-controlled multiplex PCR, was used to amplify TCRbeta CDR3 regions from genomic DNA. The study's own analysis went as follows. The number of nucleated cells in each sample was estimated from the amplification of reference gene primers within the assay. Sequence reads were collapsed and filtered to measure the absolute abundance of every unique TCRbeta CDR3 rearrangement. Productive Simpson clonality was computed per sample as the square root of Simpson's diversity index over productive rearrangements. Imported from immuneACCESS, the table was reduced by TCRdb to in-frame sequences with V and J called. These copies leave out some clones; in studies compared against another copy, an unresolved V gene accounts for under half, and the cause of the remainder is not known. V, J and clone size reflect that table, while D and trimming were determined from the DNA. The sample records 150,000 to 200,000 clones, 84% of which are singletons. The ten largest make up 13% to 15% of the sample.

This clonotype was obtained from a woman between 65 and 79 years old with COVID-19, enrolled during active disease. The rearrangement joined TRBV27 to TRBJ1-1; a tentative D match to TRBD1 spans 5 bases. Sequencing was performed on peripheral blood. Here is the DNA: TGTGCCAGCAGTCAGGGTCCTGAAGCTTTCTTT. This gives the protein CASSQGPEAFF.